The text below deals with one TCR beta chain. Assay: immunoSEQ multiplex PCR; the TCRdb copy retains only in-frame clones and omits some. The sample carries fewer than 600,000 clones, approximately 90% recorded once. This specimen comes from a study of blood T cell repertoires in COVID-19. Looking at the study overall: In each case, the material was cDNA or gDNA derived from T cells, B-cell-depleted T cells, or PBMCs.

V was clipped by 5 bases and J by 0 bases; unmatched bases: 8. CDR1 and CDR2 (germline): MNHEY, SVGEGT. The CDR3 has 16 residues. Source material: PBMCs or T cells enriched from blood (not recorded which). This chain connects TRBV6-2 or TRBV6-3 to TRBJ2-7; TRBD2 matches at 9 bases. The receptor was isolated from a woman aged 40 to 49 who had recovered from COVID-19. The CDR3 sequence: CASSRWSGGSSYEQYF. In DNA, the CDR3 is TGTGCCAGCAGTAGATGGAGCGGGGGGAGCTCCTACGAGCAGTACTTC.